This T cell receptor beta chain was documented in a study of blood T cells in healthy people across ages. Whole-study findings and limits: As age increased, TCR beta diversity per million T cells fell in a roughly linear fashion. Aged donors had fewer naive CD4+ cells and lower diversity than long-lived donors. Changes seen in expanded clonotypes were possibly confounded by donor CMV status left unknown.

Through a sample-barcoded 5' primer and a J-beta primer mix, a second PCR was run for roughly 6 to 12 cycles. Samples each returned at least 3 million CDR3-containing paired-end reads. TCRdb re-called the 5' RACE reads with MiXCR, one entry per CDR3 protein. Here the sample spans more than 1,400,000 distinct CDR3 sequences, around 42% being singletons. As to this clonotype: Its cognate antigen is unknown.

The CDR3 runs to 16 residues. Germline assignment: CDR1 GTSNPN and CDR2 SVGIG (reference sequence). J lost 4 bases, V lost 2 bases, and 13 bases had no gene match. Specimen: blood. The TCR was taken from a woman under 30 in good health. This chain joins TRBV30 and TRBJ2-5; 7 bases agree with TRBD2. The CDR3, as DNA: TGTGCCTGGAGTCGACTGCTAGCGGCCCCAGGAGAGACCCAGTACTTC. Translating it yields CAWSRLLAAPGETQYF.